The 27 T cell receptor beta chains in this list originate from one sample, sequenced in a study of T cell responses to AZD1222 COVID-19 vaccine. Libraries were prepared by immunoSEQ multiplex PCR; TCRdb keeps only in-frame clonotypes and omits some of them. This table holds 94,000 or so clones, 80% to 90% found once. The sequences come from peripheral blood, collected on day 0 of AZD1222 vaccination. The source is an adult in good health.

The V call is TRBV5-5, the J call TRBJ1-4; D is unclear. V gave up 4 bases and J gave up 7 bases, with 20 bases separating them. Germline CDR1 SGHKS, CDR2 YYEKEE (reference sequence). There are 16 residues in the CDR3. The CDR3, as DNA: TGTGCCAGCAGCGGTGAGTTCGTGCCAGATGGTGAAAAACTGTTTTTT. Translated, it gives CASSGEFVPDGEKLFF.

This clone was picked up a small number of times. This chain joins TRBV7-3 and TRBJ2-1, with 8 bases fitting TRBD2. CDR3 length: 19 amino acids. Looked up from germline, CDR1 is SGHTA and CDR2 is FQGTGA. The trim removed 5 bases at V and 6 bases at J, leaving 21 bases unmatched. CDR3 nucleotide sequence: TGTGCCAGCAGCCCTCGGGGTGGATTACGACTAGCGAATATCAATGAGCAGTTCTTC. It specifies CASSPRGGLRLANINEQFF.

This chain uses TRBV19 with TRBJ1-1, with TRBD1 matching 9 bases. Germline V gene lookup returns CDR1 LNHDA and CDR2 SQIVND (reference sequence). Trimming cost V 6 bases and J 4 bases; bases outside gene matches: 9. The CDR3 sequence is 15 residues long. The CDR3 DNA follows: TGTGCCAGTAGCCGGGACAGGGATTGGAGCACTGAAGCTTTCTTT. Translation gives CASSRDRDWSTEAFF.

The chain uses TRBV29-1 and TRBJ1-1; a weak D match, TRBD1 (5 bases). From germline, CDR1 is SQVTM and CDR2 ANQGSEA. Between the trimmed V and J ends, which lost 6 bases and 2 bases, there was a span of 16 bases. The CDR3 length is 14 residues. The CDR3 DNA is TGCAGCGTCACAGATCAGGGTTTTAACACTGAAGCTTTCTTT. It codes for CSVTDQGFNTEAFF.

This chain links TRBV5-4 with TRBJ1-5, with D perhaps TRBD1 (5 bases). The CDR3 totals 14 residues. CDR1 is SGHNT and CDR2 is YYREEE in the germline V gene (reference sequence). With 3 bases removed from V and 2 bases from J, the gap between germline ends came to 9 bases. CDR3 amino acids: CASSSGAGNQPQHF. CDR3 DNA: TGTGCCAGCAGCTCCGGGGCAGGCAATCAGCCCCAGCATTTT. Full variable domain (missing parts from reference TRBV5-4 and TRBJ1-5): ETGVTQSPTHLIKTRGQQVTLRCSSQSGHNTVSWYQQALGQGPQFIFQYYREEENGRGNFPPRFSGLQFPNYSSELNVNALELDDSALYLCASSSGAGNQPQHFGDGTRLSIL.

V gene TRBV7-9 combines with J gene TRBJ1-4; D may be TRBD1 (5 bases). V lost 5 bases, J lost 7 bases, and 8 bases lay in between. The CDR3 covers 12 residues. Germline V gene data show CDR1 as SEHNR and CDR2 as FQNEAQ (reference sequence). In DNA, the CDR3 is TGTGCCAGCAGCCCACAGGCTGAAAAACTGTTTTTT. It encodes CASSPQAEKLFF.

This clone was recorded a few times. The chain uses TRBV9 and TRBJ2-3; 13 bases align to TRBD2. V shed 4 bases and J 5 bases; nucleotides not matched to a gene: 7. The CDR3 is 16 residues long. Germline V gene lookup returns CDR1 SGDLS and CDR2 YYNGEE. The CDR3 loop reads CASSTGLAGAVDTQYF. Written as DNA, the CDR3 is TGTGCCAGCAGCACAGGACTAGCGGGGGCCGTAGATACGCAGTATTTT.

CDR3 bases: TGTGCCAGCAGCAAACTAGCGGGGAAGACAACGCAGTATTTT. Amino acid sequence: CASSKLAGKTTQYF. The chain employs TRBV6-5 and TRBJ2-3; 10 bases agree with TRBD2. CDR1 and CDR2 from the germline V gene are MNHEY and SVGAGI. The CDR3 has 14 amino acids. The ends lost 6 bases at V and 9 bases at J; junction bases unmatched: 9.

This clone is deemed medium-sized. CDR3 in amino acids: CASSVTGLNTEAFF. The DNA for the CDR3 is TGTGCCAGCAGCGTCACAGGGCTGAACACTGAAGCTTTCTTT. The rearrangement joins TRBV7-6 to TRBJ1-1, with D tentatively TRBD1 (6 bases). The CDR3 spans 14 residues. Between the trimmed V and J ends, which lost 5 bases and 0 bases, there was a span of 10 bases. From germline, CDR1 is SGHVS and CDR2 FNYEAQ.

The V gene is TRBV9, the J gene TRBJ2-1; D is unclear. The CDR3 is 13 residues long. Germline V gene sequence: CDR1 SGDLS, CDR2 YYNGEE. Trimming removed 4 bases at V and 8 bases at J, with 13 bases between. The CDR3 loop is CASSLGTVHEQFF. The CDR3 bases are TGTGCCAGCAGCCTCGGTACAGTCCATGAGCAGTTCTTC.

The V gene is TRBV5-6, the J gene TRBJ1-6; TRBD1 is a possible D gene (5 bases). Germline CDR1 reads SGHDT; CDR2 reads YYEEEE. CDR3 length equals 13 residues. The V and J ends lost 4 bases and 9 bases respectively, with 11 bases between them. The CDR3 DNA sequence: TGTGCCAGCAGCGGGGGAGTTAGTTCACCCCTCCACTTT. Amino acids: CASSGGVSSPLHF.

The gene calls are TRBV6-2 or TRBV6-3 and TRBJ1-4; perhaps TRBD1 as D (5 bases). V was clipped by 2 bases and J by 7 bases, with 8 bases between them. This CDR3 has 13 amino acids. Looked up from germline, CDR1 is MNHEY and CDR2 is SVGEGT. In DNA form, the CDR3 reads TGTGCCAGCAGTTACGGGGGTACTGAAAAACTGTTTTTT. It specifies CASSYGGTEKLFF.

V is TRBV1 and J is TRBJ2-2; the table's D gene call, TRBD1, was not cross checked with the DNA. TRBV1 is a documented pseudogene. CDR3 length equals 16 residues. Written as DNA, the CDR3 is TGCACCAGCAGCCAAGATCGGCAGGGGTGCACCGGGGAGCTGTTTTTT. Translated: CTSSQDRQGCTGELFF.

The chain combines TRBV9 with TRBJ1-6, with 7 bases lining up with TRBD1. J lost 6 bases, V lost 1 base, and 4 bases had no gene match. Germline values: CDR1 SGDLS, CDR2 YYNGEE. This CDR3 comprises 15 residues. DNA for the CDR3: TGTGCCAGCAGCGTAATGGGACAGACTAATTCACCCCTCCACTTT. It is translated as CASSVMGQTNSPLHF.

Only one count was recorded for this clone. The CDR3 loop reads CASSLVRHQPQHF. CDR3 coding DNA: TGTGCCAGCAGCTTAGTGAGGCATCAGCCCCAGCATTTT. V usage is TRBV7-2 and J usage is TRBJ1-5; D uncertain. CDR3 length: 13 amino acids. V dropped 1 base and J dropped 5 bases, with 6 bases sitting between them. Germline CDR1 and CDR2: SGHTA and FQGNSA.

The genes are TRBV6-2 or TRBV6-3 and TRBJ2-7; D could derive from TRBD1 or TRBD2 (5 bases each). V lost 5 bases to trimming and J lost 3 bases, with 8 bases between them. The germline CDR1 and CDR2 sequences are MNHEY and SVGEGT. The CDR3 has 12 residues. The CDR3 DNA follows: TGTGCCAGCAGTGGGGACGGCTACGAGCAGTACTTC. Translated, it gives CASSGDGYEQYF.

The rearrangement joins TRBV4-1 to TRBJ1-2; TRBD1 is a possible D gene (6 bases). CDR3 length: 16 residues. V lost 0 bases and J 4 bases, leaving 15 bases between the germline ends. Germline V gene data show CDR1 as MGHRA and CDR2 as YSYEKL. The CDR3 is CASSQDSWTVGYGYTF. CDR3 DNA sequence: TGCGCCAGCAGCCAAGATAGTTGGACAGTCGGCTATGGCTACACCTTC.

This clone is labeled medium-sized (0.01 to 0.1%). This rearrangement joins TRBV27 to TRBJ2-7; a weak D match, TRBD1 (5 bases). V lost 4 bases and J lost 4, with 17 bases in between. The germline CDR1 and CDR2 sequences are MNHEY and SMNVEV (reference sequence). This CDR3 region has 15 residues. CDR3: CASSSLEAGRYEQYF. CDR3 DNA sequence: TGTGCCAGCAGTTCTCTAGAGGCAGGGCGGTACGAGCAGTACTTC.

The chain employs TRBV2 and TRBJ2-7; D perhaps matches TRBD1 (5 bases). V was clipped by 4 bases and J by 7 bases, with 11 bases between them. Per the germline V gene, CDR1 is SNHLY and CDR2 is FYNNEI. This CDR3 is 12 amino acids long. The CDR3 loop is CASSVKDTEQYF. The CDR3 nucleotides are TGTGCCAGCAGTGTTAAGGACACAGAGCAGTACTTC.

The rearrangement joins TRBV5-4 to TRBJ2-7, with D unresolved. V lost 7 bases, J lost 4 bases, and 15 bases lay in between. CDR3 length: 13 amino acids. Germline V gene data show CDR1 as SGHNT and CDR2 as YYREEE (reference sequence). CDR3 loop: CASSSGLSYEQYF. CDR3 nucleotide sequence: TGTGCCAGCTCCTCAGGATTGAGTTACGAGCAGTACTTC.

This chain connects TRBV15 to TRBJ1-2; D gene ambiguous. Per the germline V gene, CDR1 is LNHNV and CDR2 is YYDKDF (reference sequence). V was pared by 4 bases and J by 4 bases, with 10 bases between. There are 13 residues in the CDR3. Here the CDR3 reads CATSTGSSYGYTF. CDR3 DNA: TGTGCCACCAGCACGGGCAGTAGCTATGGCTACACCTTC.

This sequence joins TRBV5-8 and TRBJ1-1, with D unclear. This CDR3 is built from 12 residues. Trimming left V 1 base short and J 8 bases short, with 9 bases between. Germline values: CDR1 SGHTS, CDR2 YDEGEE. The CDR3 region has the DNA TGTGCCAGCAGCTTGTTTGAGGCAGAAGCTTTCTTT. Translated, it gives CASSLFEAEAFF.

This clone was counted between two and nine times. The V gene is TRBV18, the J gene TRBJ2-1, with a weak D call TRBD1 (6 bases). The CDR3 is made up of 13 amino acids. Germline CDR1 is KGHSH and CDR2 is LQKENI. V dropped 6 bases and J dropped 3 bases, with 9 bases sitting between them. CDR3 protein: CASSQGGYNEQFF. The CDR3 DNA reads TGTGCCAGCTCCCAAGGGGGCTACAATGAGCAGTTCTTC.

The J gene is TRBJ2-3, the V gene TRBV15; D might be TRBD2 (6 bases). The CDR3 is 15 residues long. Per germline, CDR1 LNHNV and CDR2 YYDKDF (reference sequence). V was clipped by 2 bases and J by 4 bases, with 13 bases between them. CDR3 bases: TGTGCCACCAGCAGATACTCGGAGGGCGCAGATACGCAGTATTTT. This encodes CATSRYSEGADTQYF.

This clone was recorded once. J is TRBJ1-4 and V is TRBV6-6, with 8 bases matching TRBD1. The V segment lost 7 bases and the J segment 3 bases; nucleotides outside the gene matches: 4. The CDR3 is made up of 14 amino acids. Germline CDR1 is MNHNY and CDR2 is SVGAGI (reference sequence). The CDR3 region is CASNKQGANEKLFF. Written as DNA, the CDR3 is TGTGCCAGCAATAAACAGGGGGCTAATGAAAAACTGTTTTTT.

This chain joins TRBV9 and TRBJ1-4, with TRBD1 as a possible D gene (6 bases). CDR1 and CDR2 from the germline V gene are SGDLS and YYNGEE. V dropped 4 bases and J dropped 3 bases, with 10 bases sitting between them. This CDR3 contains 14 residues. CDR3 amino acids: CASSFRGANEKLFF. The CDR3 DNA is TGTGCCAGCAGCTTTAGGGGGGCTAATGAAAAACTGTTTTTT.

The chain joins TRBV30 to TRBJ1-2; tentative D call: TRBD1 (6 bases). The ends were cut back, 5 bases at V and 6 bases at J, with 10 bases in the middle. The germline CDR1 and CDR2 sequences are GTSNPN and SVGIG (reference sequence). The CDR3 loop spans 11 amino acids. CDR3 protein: CAWASGDGYTF. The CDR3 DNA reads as TGTGCCTGGGCTTCAGGGGATGGCTACACCTTC.